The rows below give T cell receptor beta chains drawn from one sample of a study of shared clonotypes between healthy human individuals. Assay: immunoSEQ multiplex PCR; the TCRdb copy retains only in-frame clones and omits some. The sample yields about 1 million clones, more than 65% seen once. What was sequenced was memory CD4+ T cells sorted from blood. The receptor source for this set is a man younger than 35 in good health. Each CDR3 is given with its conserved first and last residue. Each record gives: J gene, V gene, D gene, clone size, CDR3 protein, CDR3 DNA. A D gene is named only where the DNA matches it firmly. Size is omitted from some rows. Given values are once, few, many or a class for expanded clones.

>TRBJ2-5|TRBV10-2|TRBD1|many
CASSEGGGTETQYF
TGCGCCAGCAGTGAAGGGGGCGGTACAGAGACCCAGTACTTC
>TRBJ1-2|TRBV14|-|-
CASSPKGQFVYGYTF
TGTGCCAGCAGCCCTAAGGGGCAGTTCGTCTATGGCTACACCTTC
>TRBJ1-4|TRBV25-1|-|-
CASSERELGNNEKLFF
TGTGCCAGCAGTGAAAGGGAGTTAGGGAACAATGAAAAACTGTTTTTT
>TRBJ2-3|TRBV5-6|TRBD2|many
CASSVTSGNADTQYF
TGTGCCAGCAGCGTGACTAGCGGGAACGCAGATACGCAGTATTTT
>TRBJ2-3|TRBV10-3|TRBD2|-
CAISEGLAGSTDTQYF
TGTGCCATCAGTGAGGGGCTAGCGGGTAGCACAGATACGCAGTATTTT
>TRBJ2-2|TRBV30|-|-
CAWSVRANGELFF
TGTGCCTGGAGTGTCAGGGCTAACGGGGAGCTGTTTTTT
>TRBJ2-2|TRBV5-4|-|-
CASSFDGGENTGELFF
TGTGCCAGCAGCTTCGACGGCGGGGAGAACACCGGGGAGCTGTTTTTT
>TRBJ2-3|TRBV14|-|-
CASSQDKSTQYF
TGTGCCAGCAGCCAAGATAAGAGTACGCAGTATTTT
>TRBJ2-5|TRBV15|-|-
CATSRGEETQYF
TGTGCCACCAGCAGAGGTGAGGAGACCCAGTACTTC
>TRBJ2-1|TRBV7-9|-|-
CASSPRLSERFSPSNEQFF
TGTGCCAGCAGCCCAAGGCTTAGTGAAAGGTTCAGTCCAAGCAATGAGCAGTTCTTC
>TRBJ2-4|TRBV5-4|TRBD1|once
CASSEGDSLAKNIQYF
TGTGCCAGCAGCGAGGGGGACAGCTTAGCCAAAAACATTCAGTACTTC
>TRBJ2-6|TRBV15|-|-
CATSRESSGANVLTF
TGTGCCACCAGCAGAGAGAGCTCTGGGGCCAACGTCCTGACTTTC
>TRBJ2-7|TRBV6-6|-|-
CASSYVGGATYEQYF
TGTGCCAGCAGTTACGTGGGGGGCGCGACGTACGAGCAGTACTTC
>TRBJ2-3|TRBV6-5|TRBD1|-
CASSSQGAADTQYF
TGTGCCAGCAGTTCCCAGGGGGCCGCAGATACGCAGTATTTT
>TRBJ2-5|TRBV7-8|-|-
CASSFRTAKETQYF
TGTGCCAGCAGCTTTAGGACAGCAAAAGAGACCCAGTACTTC
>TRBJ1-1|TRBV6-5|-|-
CASSAPGATEAFF
TGTGCCAGCAGTGCCCCCGGGGCCACTGAAGCTTTCTTT
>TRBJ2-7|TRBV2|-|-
CASSGGTISSYEQYF
TGTGCCAGCAGTGGGGGTACAATTAGCTCCTACGAGCAGTACTTC
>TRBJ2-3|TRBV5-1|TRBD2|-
CASSLALAGATDTQYF
TGCGCCAGCAGCTTGGCACTAGCGGGAGCAACAGATACGCAGTATTTT
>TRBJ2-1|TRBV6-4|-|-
CASSAGFYNEQFF
TGTGCCAGCAGCGCGGGTTTCTACAATGAGCAGTTCTTC
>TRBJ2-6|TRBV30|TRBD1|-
CAWSGQGLGANVLTF
TGTGCCTGGAGTGGACAGGGTCTGGGGGCCAACGTCCTGACTTTC
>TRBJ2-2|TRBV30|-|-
CASKLKTGRAANTGELFF
TGTGCCTCAAAACTTAAAACGGGGCGGGCCGCGAACACCGGGGAGCTGTTTTTT
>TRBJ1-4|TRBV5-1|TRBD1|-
CASSGGTNEKLFF
TGCGCCAGCTCAGGGGGCACTAATGAAAAACTGTTTTTT
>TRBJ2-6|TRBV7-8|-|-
CASRATGGGANVLTF
TGTGCCAGCAGAGCTACAGGAGGTGGGGCCAACGTCCTGACTTTC
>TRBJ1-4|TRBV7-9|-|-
CASSFMGGEKLFF
TGTGCCAGCAGCTTCATGGGAGGGGAAAAACTGTTTTTT
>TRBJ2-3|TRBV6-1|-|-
CASSESALTQYF
TGTGCCAGCAGTGAATCAGCCCTTACGCAGTATTTT
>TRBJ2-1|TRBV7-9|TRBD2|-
CASSLRIAGGHNEQFF
TGTGCCAGCAGCTTACGGATAGCGGGGGGACACAATGAGCAGTTCTTC
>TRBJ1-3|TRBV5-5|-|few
CASSPWTSSGNTIYF
TGTGCCAGCAGCCCGTGGACAAGCTCTGGAAACACCATATATTTT
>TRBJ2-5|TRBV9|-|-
CASSVGTKAGSQETQYF
TGTGCCAGCAGCGTAGGGACGAAGGCGGGTTCGCAAGAGACCCAGTACTTC
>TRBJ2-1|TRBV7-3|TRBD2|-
CASSSTGLPGNEQFF
TGTGCCAGCAGCTCCACGGGACTACCAGGCAATGAGCAGTTCTTC
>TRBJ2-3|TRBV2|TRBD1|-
CASSGGQVNTDTQYF
TGTGCCAGCAGCGGAGGACAGGTCAACACAGATACGCAGTATTTT
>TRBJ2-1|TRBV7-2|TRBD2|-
CASSLGGGRARDEQFF
TGTGCCAGCAGCTTAGGGGGCGGGAGGGCTAGAGATGAGCAGTTCTTC